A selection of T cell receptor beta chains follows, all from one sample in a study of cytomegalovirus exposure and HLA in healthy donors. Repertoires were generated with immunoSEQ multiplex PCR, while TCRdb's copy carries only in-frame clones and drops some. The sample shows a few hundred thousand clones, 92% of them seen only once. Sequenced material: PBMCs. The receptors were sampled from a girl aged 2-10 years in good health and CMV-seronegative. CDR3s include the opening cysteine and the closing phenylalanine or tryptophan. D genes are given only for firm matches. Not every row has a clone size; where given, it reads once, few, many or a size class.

CDR3: CASSLVQGAYNEQFF
DNA: TGCGCCAGCAGCTTGGTCCAGGGGGCCTACAATGAGCAGTTCTTC
size: NA
V: TRBV5-1
J: TRBJ2-1
D: TRBD1

CDR3: CASSRFRVHPYGYTF
DNA: TGTGCCAGCAGTAGATTTCGCGTTCATCCGTATGGCTACACCTTC
size: NA
V: TRBV6-1
J: TRBJ1-2
D: NA

CDR3: CSAKGLAAREQYF
DNA: TGCAGCGCCAAGGGACTAGCGGCCCGCGAGCAGTACTTC
size: once
V: TRBV29-1
J: TRBJ2-7
D: TRBD2

CDR3: CATSRDMGPETQYF
DNA: TGTGCCACCAGCAGAGATATGGGCCCTGAGACCCAGTACTTC
size: NA
V: TRBV15
J: TRBJ2-5
D: NA

CDR3: CASDIDRGLYQPQHF
DNA: TGTGCCAGTGACATAGACAGGGGCCTATATCAGCCCCAGCATTTT
size: NA
V: TRBV19
J: TRBJ1-5
D: TRBD1

CDR3: CASSPRDRVERGYTF
DNA: TGTGCCAGCAGCCCCCGGGACAGGGTAGAGCGTGGCTACACCTTC
size: NA
V: TRBV9
J: TRBJ1-2
D: TRBD1

CDR3: CASSTRSDAHEQYF
DNA: TGTGCCAGCAGCACCCGTAGCGACGCCCACGAGCAGTACTTC
size: NA
V: TRBV7-2
J: TRBJ2-7
D: NA

CDR3: CASSLSGERGPTTQYF
DNA: TGTGCCAGCAGTCTCTCCGGGGAGCGGGGACCCACTACGCAGTATTTT
size: NA
V: TRBV14
J: TRBJ2-3
D: TRBD2

CDR3: CASSPYGSGGYNQPQHF
DNA: TGTGCCAGCAGTCCTTACGGATCAGGGGGCTACAATCAGCCCCAGCATTTT
size: NA
V: TRBV28
J: TRBJ1-5
D: TRBD1

CDR3: CASSTTGPDTQYF
DNA: TGTGCCAGCTCAACAACAGGGCCAGATACGCAGTATTTT
size: NA
V: TRBV18
J: TRBJ2-3
D: NA